This T cell receptor beta chain was recorded in a study of CD8 T cells in ankylosing spondylitis. General study results and limits: Clones that were linked to disease were CD8+ and were relatively rare in peripheral blood. Earlier studies detected some motif variants in reactive arthritis synovial fluid and blood. Under 10 highly homologous variants formed a TCR beta motif that appeared characteristic of ankylosing spondylitis blood. As reported, disease-linked clones showed significant enrichment in matched ankylosing spondylitis synovial fluid.

This clonotype showed up just a few times. Its specificity is not known. It was by quantitative 5'-RACE with molecular barcodes that TCR beta libraries were made. A single record per CDR3 protein comes from TCRdb applying MiXCR to the 5' RACE reads. The top ten hold over 0.8% of the sample, which has approximately 400,000 distinct CDR3 sequences, 20% to 30% seen once. The CDR3 has 12 residues. Germline CDR1 and CDR2: SQVTM and ANQGSEA. J was trimmed by 5 bases and V by 8 bases; bases with no gene match: 6. The receptor's source is a male donor with ankylosing spondylitis. The specimen sequenced was blood, either unsorted or a sorted T cell fraction (not recorded which). The rearrangement joins TRBV29-1 to TRBJ2-7; 10 bases match TRBD1. The CDR3 spells CSFRQGADEQYF. The CDR3 nucleotides read TGCAGCTTTAGACAGGGGGCCGACGAGCAGTACTTC.